This passage covers 5 T cell receptor beta chains from one sample sequenced in a study of naive and memory T cell subsets. The beta constant-region primer was an equimolar mix of two oligonucleotides covering TRBC1 and TRBC2. Ligated cDNA was amplified by four rounds of PCR with nested alpha and beta constant-region primers and SP2. Using its own MiXCR run on the UMI-ligation and nested PCR reads, TCRdb lists one record per CDR3 protein. The top ten clones hold roughly 0.86% of a sample with about 120,000 distinct CDR3 sequences, around a third of them seen once. What was sequenced was central memory CD4+ T cells from blood. These receptor sequences come from a human donor in good health.

The chain uses TRBV2 and TRBJ1-4, with no clear D. This CDR3 has 16 amino acids. Trimming took 1 base from V and 0 from J, leaving 9 bases between them. Germline CDR1 is SNHLY and CDR2 is FYNNEI. The chain's CDR3 is CASSEEAVATNEKLFF. DNA of the CDR3: TGTGCCAGCAGTGAAGAGGCTGTTGCAACTAATGAAAAACTGTTTTTT.

The genes are TRBV10-2 and TRBJ2-1, with D possibly being TRBD1 or TRBD2 (6 bases each). V was trimmed by 8 bases and J by 5 bases, leaving 22 bases between them. CDR1 is WSHSY, CDR2 SAAADI, per germline. The CDR3 has 16 amino acids. CDR3: CASGGVRESSDNEQFF. CDR3 nucleotides: TGCGCCAGCGGGGGCGTAAGGGAATCTAGCGACAATGAGCAGTTCTTC.

This clonotype appeared a few times. The chain has TRBV28 and TRBJ2-1; the match to TRBD1 covers 8 bases. Germline values: CDR1 MDHEN, CDR2 SYDVKM. The CDR3 covers 11 residues. V was clipped by 11 bases and J by 9 bases; unmatched bases: 6. The CDR3 bases are TGTGCCTCCCGGGGGACAGGTGAGCAGTTCTTC. This codes for CASRGTGEQFF.

CDR3 amino acids: CASSFSPDRWEYF. The CDR3 DNA is TGTGCCAGCAGTTTCTCCCCAGATAGATGGGAGTACTTC. The J gene is TRBJ2-7, the V gene TRBV28; D gene unclear. Germline V lookup: CDR1 MDHEN, CDR2 SYDVKM. The CDR3 covers 13 residues. V lost 3 bases to trimming and J lost 11 bases, with 17 bases between them.

This clonotype was seen only once. The chain carries TRBV10-3 and TRBJ2-3; D is possibly TRBD2 (5 bases). CDR1 ENHRY and CDR2 SYGVKD come from the germline V gene. V lost 10 bases and J lost 2, with 16 bases in between. The CDR3 covers 14 residues. CDR3 sequence: CATSEGDNTDTQYF. CDR3 DNA sequence: TGTGCCACGAGCGAGGGAGACAACACAGATACGCAGTATTTT.